This TCR beta chain stems from a study of blood T cell repertoires in COVID-19. The overall study: Sites in the United States, Italy and Spain provided acute and convalescent COVID-19 samples. Nucleic acid was either cDNA or gDNA, and it came from T cells, B-cell-depleted T cells, or PBMCs.

J was trimmed by 6 bases and V by 4 bases; bases with no gene match: 13. There are 16 residues in the CDR3. Germline V gene lookup returns CDR1 SNHLY and CDR2 FYNNEI. Methods used by the authors: The authors estimated nucleated cell counts from reference gene primer amplification. TCRdb's table, derived via immunoSEQ multiplex PCR, lists solely in-frame clones and lacks some. V and J calls and clone size are as listed in that table; D and trimming were resolved from the DNA. The profile shows under 500,000 clones, roughly 91% of them singletons. The sequencing sample was made of peripheral blood. This receptor was taken from a woman aged 30 to 39 with acute or convalescent COVID-19. The chain uses TRBV2 and TRBJ1-1; 8 bases align to TRBD1. The CDR3 DNA follows: TGTGCCAGCAGTGGGGAGCCCCTGAGGACAGGGTCTGAAGCTTTCTTT. Encoded protein: CASSGEPLRTGSEAFF.